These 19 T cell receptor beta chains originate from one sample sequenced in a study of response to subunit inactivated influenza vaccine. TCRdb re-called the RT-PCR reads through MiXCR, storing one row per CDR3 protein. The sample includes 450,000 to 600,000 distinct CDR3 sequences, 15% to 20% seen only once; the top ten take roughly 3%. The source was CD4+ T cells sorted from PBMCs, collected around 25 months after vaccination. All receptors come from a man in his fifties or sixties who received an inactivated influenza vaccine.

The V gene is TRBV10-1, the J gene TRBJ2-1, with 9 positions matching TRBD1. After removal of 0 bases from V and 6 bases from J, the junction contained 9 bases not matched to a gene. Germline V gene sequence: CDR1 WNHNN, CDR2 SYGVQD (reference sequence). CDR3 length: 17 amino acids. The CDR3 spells CASSESDRGFRGNEQFF. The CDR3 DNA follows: TGCGCCAGCAGTGAGTCGGACAGGGGTTTTCGGGGCAATGAGCAGTTCTTC.

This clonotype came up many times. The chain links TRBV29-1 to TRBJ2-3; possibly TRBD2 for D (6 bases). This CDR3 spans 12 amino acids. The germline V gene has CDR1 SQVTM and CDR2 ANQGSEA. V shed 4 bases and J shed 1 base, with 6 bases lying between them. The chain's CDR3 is CSVGEGTDTQYF. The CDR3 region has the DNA TGCAGCGTTGGGGAGGGCACAGATACGCAGTATTTT.

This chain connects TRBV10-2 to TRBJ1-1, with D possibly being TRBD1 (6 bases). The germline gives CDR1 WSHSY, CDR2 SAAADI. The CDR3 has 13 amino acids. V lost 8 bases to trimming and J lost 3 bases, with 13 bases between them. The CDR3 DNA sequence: TGCGCCAGCGTGGGGAGGGGGGACACTGAAGCTTTCTTT. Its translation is CASVGRGDTEAFF.

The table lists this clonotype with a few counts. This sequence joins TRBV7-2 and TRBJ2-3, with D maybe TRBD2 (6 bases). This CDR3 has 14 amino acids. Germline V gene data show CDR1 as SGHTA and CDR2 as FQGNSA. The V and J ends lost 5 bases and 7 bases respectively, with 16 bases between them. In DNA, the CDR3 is TGTGCCAGCAGCATTAGCGGAATGTCAAATACGCAGTATTTT. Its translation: CASSISGMSNTQYF.

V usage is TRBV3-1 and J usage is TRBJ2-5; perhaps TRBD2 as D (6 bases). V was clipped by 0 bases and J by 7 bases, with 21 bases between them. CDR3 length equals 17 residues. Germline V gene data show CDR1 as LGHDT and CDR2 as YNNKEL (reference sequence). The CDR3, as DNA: TGTGCCAGCAGCCAAGATAAAGTTGGGATGATGGGGGGGACCCAGTACTTC. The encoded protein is CASSQDKVGMMGGTQYF.

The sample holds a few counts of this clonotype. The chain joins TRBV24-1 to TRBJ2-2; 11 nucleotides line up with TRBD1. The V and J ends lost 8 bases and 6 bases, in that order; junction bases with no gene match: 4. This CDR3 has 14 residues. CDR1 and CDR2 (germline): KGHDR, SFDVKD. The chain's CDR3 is CATMGQGVAGELFF. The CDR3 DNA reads TGTGCCACCATGGGACAGGGGGTGGCCGGGGAGCTGTTTTTT.

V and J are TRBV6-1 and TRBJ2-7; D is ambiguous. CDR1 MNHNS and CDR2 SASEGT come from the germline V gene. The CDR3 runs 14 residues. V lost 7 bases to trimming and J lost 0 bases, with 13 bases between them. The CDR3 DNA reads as TGTGCCAGCAAGGCGCAACCAACCTCCTACGAGCAGTACTTC. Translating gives CASKAQPTSYEQYF.

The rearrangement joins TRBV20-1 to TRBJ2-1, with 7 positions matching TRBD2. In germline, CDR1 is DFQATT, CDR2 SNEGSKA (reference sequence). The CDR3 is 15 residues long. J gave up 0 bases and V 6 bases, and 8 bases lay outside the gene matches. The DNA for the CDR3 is TGCAGTGCCTACCCCCAGCGGGGCTCCTACAATGAGCAGTTCTTC. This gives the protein CSAYPQRGSYNEQFF.

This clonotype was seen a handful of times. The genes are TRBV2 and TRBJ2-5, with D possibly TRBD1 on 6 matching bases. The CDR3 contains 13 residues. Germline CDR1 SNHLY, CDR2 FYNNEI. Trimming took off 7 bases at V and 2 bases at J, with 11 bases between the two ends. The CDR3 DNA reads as TGTGCCAGCAAACGACAGGAACAAGAGACCCAGTACTTC. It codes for CASKRQEQETQYF.

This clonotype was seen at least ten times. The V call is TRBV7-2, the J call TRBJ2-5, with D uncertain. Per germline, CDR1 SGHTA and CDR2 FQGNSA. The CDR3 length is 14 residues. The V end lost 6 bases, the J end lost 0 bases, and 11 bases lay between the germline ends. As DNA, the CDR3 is TGTGCCAGCAGTATCGGTCAGAACCAAGAGACCCAGTACTTC. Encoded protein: CASSIGQNQETQYF.

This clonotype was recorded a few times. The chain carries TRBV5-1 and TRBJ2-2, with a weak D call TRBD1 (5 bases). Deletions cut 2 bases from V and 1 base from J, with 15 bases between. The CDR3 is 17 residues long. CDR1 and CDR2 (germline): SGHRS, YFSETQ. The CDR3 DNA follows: TGCGCCAGCAGCTTCGTCAGGGCCGGTATGAACACCGGGGAGCTGTTTTTT. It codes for CASSFVRAGMNTGELFF.

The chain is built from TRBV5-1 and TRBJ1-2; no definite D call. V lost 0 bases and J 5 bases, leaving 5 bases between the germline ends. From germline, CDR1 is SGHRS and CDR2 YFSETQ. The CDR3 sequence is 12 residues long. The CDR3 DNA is TGCGCCAGCAGCTTGGATGAGTATGGCTACACCTTC. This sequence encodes CASSLDEYGYTF.

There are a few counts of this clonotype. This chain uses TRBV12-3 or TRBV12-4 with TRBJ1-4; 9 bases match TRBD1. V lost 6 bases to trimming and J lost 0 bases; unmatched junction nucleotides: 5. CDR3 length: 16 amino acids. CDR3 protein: CASRPGTGPTNEKLFF. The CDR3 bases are TGTGCCAGCAGGCCCGGGACAGGGCCAACTAATGAAAAACTGTTTTTT.

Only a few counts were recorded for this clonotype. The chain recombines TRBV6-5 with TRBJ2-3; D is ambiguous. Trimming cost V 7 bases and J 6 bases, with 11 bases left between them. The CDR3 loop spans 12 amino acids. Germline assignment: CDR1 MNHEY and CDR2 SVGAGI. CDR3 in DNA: TGTGCCAGCAAGTCTCCCCCGGATACGCAGTATTTT. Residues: CASKSPPDTQYF.

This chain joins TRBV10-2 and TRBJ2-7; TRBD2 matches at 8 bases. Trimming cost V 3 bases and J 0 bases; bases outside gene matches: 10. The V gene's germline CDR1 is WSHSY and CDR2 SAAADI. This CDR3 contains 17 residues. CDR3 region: CASSDVGRGALSYEQYF. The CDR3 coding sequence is TGCGCCAGCAGTGATGTCGGGCGGGGGGCCCTCTCCTACGAGCAGTACTTC.

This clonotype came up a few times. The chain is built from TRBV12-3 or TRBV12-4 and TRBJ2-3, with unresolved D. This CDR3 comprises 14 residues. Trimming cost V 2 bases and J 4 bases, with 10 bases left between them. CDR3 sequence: CASSLKGTSDTQYF. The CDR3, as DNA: TGTGCCAGCAGTTTAAAAGGAACATCAGATACGCAGTATTTT.

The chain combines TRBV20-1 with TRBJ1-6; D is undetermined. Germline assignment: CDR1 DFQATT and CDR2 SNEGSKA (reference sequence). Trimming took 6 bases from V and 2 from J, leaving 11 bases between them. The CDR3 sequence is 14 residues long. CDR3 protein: CSATTPAYNSPLHF. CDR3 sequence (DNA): TGCAGTGCGACGACTCCCGCCTATAATTCACCCCTCCACTTT.

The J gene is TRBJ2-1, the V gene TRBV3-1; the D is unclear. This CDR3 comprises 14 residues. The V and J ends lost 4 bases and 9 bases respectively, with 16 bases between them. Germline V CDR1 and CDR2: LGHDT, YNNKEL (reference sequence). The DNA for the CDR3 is TGTGCCAGCAGCCCGTACCGGCCAACGGGTGAGCAGTTCTTC. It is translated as CASSPYRPTGEQFF.

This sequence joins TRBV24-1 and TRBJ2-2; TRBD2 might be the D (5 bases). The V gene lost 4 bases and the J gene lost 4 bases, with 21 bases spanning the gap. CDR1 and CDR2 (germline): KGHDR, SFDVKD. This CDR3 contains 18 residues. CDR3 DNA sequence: TGTGCCACCAGTGACCCGAACACCCTCCGGGGTCGCACCGGGGAGCTGTTTTTT. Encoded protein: CATSDPNTLRGRTGELFF.